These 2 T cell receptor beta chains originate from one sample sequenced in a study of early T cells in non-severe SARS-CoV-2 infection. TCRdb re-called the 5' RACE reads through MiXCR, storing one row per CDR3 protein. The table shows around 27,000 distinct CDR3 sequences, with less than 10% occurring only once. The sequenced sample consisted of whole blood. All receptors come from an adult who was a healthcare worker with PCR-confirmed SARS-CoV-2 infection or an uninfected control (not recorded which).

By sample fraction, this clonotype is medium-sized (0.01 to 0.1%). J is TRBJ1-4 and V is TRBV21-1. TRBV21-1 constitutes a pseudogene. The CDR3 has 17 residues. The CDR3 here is CASSHLTGFLSDEKLFF. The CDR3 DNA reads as TGTGCCAGCAGCCATTTGACGGGTTTTCTTTCGGATGAAAAACTGTTTTTT.

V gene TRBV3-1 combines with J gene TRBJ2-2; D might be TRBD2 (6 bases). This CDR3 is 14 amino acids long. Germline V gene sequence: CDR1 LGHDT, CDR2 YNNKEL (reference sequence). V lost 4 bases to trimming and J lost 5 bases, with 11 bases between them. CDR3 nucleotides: TGTGCCAGCAGCCTCCTGGGGGGAACCGGGGAGCTGTTTTTT. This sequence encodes CASSLLGGTGELFF. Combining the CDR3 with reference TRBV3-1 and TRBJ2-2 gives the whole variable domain DTAVSQTPKYLVTQMGNDKSIKCEQNLGHDTMYWYKQDSKKFLKIMFSYNNKELIINETVPNRFSPKSPDKAHLNLHINSLELGDSAVYFCASSLLGGTGELFFGEGSRLTVL.